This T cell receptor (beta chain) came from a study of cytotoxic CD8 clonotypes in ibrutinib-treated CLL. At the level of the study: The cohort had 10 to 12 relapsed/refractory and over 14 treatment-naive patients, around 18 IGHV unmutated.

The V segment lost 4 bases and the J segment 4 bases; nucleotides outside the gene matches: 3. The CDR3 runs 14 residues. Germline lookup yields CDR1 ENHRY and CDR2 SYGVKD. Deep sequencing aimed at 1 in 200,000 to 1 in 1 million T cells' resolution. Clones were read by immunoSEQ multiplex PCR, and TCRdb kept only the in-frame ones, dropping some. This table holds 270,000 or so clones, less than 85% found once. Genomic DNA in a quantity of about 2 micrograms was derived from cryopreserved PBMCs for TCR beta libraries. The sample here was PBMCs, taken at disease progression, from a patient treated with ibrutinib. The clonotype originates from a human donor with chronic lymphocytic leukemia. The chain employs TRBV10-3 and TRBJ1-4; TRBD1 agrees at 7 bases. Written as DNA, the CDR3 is TGTGCCATCAGTGGGGACAGCGGTAATGAAAAACTGTTTTTT. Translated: CAISGDSGNEKLFF.